This TCR beta chain is drawn from a study of beta chain features in type 1 diabetes. General observations from the study: When Type 1 diabetes patients were examined, their TCRB CDR3s proved moderately but significantly shorter in all four CD4+ subsets.

This CDR3 has 17 residues. CDR1 MDHEN and CDR2 SYDVKM come from the germline V gene. The V and J ends lost 7 bases and 0 bases respectively, with 19 bases between them. Expressed TCRB transcripts were sequenced, since all the RNA that had been isolated was reverse transcribed. The assay was immunoSEQ multiplex PCR, and TCRdb's table has in-frame clones only and misses some. The sample has fewer than 450,000 clones; roughly 14% are singletons. In its sample, this clone was seen a few times. No antigen is known for it. The clonotype comes from a woman aged 18 to 35 with type 1 diabetes. The rearrangement links TRBV28 to TRBJ1-5; D is uncertain. Sequenced material: naive CD4+ T cells from blood. The CDR3 DNA sequence: TGTGCCAGCATTCGCCCCGGTGGGCAGAATAGCAATCAGCCCCAGCATTTT. Translating it yields CASIRPGGQNSNQPQHF.